The present T cell receptor beta chain was sequenced within a study of T cell responses to AZD1222 COVID-19 vaccine. This table comes from immunoSEQ multiplex PCR, and its TCRdb copy is limited to in-frame clones, with some not included. The table includes about 66,000 clones, 88% detected once. V was pared by 5 bases and J by 7 bases, with 9 bases between. The CDR3 runs to 11 residues. The V gene's germline CDR1 is SGHAT and CDR2 FQNNGV. V gene TRBV11-2 combines with J gene TRBJ2-7, with D hard to call. The sequencing used peripheral blood, collected 28 days after the second dose of the MenACWY control vaccine. This clonotype was obtained from an adult who received the MenACWY meningococcal vaccine as a control. The CDR3 reads CASSPSVEQYF. Here the CDR3 DNA reads TGTGCCAGCAGCCCCTCAGTGGAGCAGTACTTC.